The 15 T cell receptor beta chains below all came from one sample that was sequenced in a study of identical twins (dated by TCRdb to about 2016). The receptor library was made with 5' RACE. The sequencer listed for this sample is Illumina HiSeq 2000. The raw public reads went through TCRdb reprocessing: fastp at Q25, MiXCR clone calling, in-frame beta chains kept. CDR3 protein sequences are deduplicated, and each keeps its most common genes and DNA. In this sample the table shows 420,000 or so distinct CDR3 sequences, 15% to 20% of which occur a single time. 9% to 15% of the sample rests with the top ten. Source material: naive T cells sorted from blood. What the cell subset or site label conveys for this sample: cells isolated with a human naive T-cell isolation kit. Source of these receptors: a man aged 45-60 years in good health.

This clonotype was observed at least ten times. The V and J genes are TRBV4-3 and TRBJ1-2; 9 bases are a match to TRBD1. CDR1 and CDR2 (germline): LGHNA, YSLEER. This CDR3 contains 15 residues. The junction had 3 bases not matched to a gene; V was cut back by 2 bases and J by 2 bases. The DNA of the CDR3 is TGCGCCAGCAGCCAATACAGGGGGCGCAACTATGGCTACACCTTC. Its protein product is CASSQYRGRNYGYTF.

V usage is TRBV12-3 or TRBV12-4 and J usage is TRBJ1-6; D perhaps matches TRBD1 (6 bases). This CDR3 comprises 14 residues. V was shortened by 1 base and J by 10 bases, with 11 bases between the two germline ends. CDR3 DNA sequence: TGTGCCAGCAGTTTAGATGTGACAGGATCACCCCTCCACTTT. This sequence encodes CASSLDVTGSPLHF.

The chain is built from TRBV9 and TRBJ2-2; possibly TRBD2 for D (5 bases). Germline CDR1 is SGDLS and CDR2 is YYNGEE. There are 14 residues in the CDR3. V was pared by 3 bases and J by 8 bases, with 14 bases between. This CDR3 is CASSATAGEGELFF. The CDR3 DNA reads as TGTGCCAGCAGCGCGACGGCCGGGGAGGGGGAGCTGTTTTTT.

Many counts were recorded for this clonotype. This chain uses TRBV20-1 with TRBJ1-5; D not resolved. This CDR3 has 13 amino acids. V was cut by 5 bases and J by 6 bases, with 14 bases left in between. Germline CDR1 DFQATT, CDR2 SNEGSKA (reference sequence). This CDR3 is CSAPNGGVQPQHF. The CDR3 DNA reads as TGCAGTGCTCCGAACGGTGGGGTTCAGCCCCAGCATTTT.

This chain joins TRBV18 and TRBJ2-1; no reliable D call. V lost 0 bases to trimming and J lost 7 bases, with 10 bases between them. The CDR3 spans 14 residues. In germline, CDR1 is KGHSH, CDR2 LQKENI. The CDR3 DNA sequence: TGTGCCAGCTCACCACCGATAGGAGATAATGAGCAGTTCTTC. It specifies CASSPPIGDNEQFF.

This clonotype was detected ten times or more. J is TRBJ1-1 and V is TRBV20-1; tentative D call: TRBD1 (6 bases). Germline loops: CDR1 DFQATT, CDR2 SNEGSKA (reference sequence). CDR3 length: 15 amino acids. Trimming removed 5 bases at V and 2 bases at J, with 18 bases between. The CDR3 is CSASNWEGGNTEAFF. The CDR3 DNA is TGCAGTGCTTCGAACTGGGAAGGGGGTAACACTGAAGCTTTCTTT.

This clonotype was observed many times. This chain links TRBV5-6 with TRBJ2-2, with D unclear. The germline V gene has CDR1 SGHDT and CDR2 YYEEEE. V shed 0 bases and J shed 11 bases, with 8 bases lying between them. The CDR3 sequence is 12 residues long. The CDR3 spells CASSLGPAELFF. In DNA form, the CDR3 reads TGTGCCAGCAGCTTGGGTCCGGCCGAGCTGTTTTTT.

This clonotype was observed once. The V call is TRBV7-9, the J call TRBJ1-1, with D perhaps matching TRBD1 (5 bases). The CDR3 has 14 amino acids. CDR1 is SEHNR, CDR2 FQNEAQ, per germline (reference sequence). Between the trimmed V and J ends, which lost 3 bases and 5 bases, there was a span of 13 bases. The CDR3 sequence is CASSLAGPGTEAFF. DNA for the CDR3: TGTGCCAGCAGCTTGGCAGGGCCAGGGACTGAAGCTTTCTTT.

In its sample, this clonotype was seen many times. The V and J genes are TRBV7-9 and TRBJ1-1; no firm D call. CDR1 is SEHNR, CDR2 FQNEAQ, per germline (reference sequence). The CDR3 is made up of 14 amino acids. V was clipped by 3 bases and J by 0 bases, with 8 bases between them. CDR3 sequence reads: CASSFGGLNTEAFF. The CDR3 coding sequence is TGTGCCAGCAGCTTCGGCGGGTTGAACACTGAAGCTTTCTTT.

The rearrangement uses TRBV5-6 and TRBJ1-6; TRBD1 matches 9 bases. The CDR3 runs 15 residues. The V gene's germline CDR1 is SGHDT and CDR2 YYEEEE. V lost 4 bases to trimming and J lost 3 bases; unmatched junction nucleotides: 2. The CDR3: CASSTDRGYNSPLHF. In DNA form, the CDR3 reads TGTGCCAGCAGCACGGACAGGGGCTATAATTCACCCCTCCACTTT.

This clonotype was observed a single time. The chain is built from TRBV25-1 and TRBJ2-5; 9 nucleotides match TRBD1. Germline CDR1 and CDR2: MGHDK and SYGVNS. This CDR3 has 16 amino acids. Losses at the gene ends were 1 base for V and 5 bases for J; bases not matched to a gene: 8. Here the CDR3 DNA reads TGTGCCAGCAGTGAATTCACAGGGGGCGTGGGTGAGACCCAGTACTTC. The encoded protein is CASSEFTGGVGETQYF.

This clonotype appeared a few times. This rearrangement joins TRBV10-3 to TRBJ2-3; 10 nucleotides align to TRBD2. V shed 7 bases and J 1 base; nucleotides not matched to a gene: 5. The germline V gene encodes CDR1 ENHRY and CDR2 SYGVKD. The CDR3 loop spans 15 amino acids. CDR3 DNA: TGTGCCATCACCCCGCTAGCGGGAGGCACAGATACGCAGTATTTT. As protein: CAITPLAGGTDTQYF.

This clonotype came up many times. The CDR3 loop is CSFKREGPKTQYF. CDR3 nucleotides: TGCAGTTTTAAACGGGAGGGCCCGAAGACCCAGTACTTC. The V and J genes are TRBV20-1 and TRBJ2-5; 8 bases match TRBD2. The J segment lost 6 bases and the V segment lost 8 bases, leaving 11 bases of the junction unmatched. The length of the CDR3 is 13 residues. Germline CDR1 and CDR2: DFQATT and SNEGSKA (reference sequence).

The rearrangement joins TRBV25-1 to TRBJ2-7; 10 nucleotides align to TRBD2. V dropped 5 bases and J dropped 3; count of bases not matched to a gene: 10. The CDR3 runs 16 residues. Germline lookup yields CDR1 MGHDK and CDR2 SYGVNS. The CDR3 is CASSLAGVKDHYEQYF. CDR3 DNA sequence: TGTGCCAGCAGTCTAGCGGGAGTGAAAGACCACTACGAGCAGTACTTC.

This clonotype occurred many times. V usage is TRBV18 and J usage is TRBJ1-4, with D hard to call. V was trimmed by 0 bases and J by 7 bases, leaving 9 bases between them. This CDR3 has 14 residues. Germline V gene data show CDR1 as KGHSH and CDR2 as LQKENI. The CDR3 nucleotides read TGTGCCAGCTCACCACCCGTGGGGTTTGAAAAACTGTTTTTT. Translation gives CASSPPVGFEKLFF. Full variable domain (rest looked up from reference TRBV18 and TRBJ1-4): NAGVMQNPRHLVRRRGQEARLRCSPMKGHSHVYWYRQLPEEGLKFMVYLQKENIIDESGMPKERFSAEFPKEGPSILRIQQVVRGDSAAYFCASSPPVGFEKLFFGSGTQLSVL.